Following are 12 T cell receptor beta chains from one sample sequenced in a study of T cell responses to AZD1222 COVID-19 vaccine. Here immunoSEQ multiplex PCR was the method, and the copy in TCRdb shows in-frame clones only, minus some. The data show 75,000 to 90,000 clones, 90% seen once. Source: peripheral blood, taken on day 0 of AZD1222 vaccination. These receptors came from an adult in good health.

CDR3 nucleotides: TGTGCCAGTAGTAGGCGGGGGGATACCTATGGCTACACCTTC. It codes for CASSRRGDTYGYTF. The chain is built from TRBV19 and TRBJ1-2; tentative D call: TRBD1 (5 bases). Germline loops: CDR1 LNHDA, CDR2 SQIVND (reference sequence). The CDR3 has 14 residues. The germline V and J ends were trimmed by 4 bases and 4 bases, with 13 bases remaining between them.

The chain employs TRBV24-1 and TRBJ2-3, with 7 nucleotides matching TRBD1. Trimming cost V 11 bases and J 2 bases; bases outside gene matches: 6. Germline V CDR1 and CDR2: KGHDR, SFDVKD. This CDR3 region has 13 residues. The CDR3 reads CAITDRATDTQYF. CDR3 nucleotides: TGTGCCATCACAGACAGGGCCACAGATACGCAGTATTTT.

The chain recombines TRBV28 with TRBJ2-7; a weak D match, TRBD1 (5 bases). Germline V CDR1 and CDR2: MDHEN, SYDVKM. The CDR3 is 14 residues long. V was trimmed by 5 bases and J by 5 bases, leaving 16 bases between them. The CDR3 protein is CASSGAEEWNEQYF. The CDR3 bases are TGTGCCAGCAGTGGGGCAGAGGAGTGGAACGAGCAGTACTTC.

This clone was picked up one time. The chain couples TRBV28 to TRBJ1-6; 11 nucleotides align to TRBD1. Germline V gene data show CDR1 as MDHEN and CDR2 as SYDVKM. With V trimmed by 1 base and J by 3 bases, 8 bases remained unmatched. This CDR3 comprises 19 residues. Written as DNA, the CDR3 is TGTGCCAGCAGTTTATCCGGGACAGGGGGTATTTACTATAATTCACCCCTCCACTTT. Its protein product is CASSLSGTGGIYYNSPLHF.

The chain joins TRBV4-1 to TRBJ1-4; 10 positions agree with TRBD1. This CDR3 region has 18 residues. The V segment lost 0 bases and the J segment 15 bases; nucleotides outside the gene matches: 19. CDR1 and CDR2 from the germline V gene are MGHRA and YSYEKL. The CDR3 loop reads CASSQDRDRGPVRGEVFF. CDR3 in DNA: TGCGCCAGCAGCCAAGATCGGGACAGGGGCCCGGTCAGAGGAGAGGTGTTTTTT.

The V call is TRBV28, the J call TRBJ1-1, with D perhaps TRBD1 (6 bases). The ends were cut back, 1 base at V and 5 bases at J, with 20 bases in the middle. Germline V gene sequence: CDR1 MDHEN, CDR2 SYDVKM. CDR3 length equals 17 residues. CDR3 in DNA: TGTGCCAGCAGTTTATTGCGGGGCCTCGGTAGGGGGACTGAAGCTTTCTTT. As protein: CASSLLRGLGRGTEAFF. Full variable domain (rest looked up from reference TRBV28 and TRBJ1-1): DVKVTQSSRYLVKRTGEKVFLECVQDMDHENMFWYRQDPGLGLRLIYFSYDVKMKEKGDIPEGYSVSREKKERFSLILESASTNQTSMYLCASSLLRGLGRGTEAFFGQGTRLTVV.

V and J are TRBV3-1 (or the pseudogene TRBV3-2) and TRBJ2-4; 9 bases line up with TRBD1. Germline lookup yields CDR1 LGHDT and CDR2 YNNKEL (reference sequence). V shed 1 base, J shed 4 bases, and the junction held 2 bases outside the gene matches. The CDR3 consists of 15 residues. The CDR3 here is CASSQVTGGKNIQYF. The DNA for the CDR3 is TGTGCCAGCAGCCAAGTGACAGGGGGTAAAAACATTCAGTACTTC.

The gene calls are TRBV18 and TRBJ2-3; D is unclear. Trimming removed 5 bases at V and 5 bases at J, with 14 bases between. Germline CDR1 KGHSH, CDR2 LQKENI. The CDR3 is 14 amino acids. The DNA of the CDR3 is TGTGCCAGCTCAGGGTGGGGTGGTGAAGATACGCAGTATTTT. Translating gives CASSGWGGEDTQYF.

This clone showed up just once. The rearrangement links TRBV27 to TRBJ2-2; D possibly corresponds to TRBD2 (5 bases). V lost 3 bases, J lost 5 bases, and 7 bases lay in between. The CDR3 runs 13 residues. CDR1 is MNHEY, CDR2 SMNVEV, per germline (reference sequence). CDR3 in DNA: TGTGCCAGCAGTTTGACGGGAACCGGGGAGCTGTTTTTT. Translating gives CASSLTGTGELFF.

The rearrangement joins TRBV28 to TRBJ2-7; D tentatively fits TRBD1 or TRBD2 (8 bases each). CDR3 length: 16 residues. Trimming shortened V by 2 bases and J by 10 bases, and 24 bases separated the two germline ends. CDR1 and CDR2 (germline): MDHEN, SYDVKM. The CDR3 region has the DNA TGTGCCAGCAGTTTACAGGGGGCGCTTGGCGGGGGGACTCAGTACTTC. Protein sequence: CASSLQGALGGGTQYF.

This chain connects TRBV7-8 to TRBJ2-1; tentatively, D is TRBD2 (6 bases). Germline CDR1 SGHVS, CDR2 FQNEAQ. The CDR3 consists of 15 residues. The V end was cut by 3 bases, the J end by 8 bases, with 17 bases between. The DNA for the CDR3 is TGTGCCAGCAGCTTTTGGGAGGCCGGCAGAGATGAGCAGTTCTTC. Residues: CASSFWEAGRDEQFF.

The chain has TRBV2 and TRBJ1-1, with unresolved D. The germline gives CDR1 SNHLY, CDR2 FYNNEI. The CDR3 consists of 12 residues. The V gene lost 4 bases and the J gene lost 1 base, with 4 bases spanning the gap. Here the CDR3 DNA reads TGTGCCAGCAGTGTCCGGAACACTGAAGCTTTCTTT. Protein product: CASSVRNTEAFF.